These T cell receptor beta chains were read from a single sample in a study of vaccination effects on CD4 cells after COVID-19. Assay used: immunoSEQ multiplex PCR; TCRdb lists only in-frame clones, some missing. The sample yields 70,000 or so clones, 73% seen once. The antigens for these receptors are not known. The material sequenced was CD4+ T cells from PBMCs cultured with HIV peptides, taken before COVID-19 vaccination. These TCRs come from a human donor who had a prior SARS-CoV-2 infection. Each CDR3 is given with its conserved first and last residue. A D gene is named only where the DNA matches it firmly. The listing skips clone size in some rows; elsewhere it reads once, few, many or a size class.

>15|TRBV19|NA|TRBJ1-6|TRBD1
TGTGCCAGTAGTCCTCGGACAGGGGGAGGATCACCCCTCCACTTT
CASSPRTGGGSPLHF
>15|TRBV4-1|NA|TRBJ2-3|NA
TGCGCCAGCAGCCCGCGGGGGCCCGGCACAGATACGCAGTATTTT
CASSPRGPGTDTQYF
>14|TRBV19|NA|TRBJ2-7|NA
TGTGCCAGTAGTTTCCTGATGGGGCTTAACGAGCAGTACTTC
CASSFLMGLNEQYF
>15|TRBV9|NA|TRBJ2-1|NA
TGTGCCAGCAGCGTTGAGGATTACTCCTACAATGAGCAGTTCTTC
CASSVEDYSYNEQFF
>15|TRBV6-4|many|TRBJ2-3|TRBD2
TGTGCCAGCAGTGTAGCGGGAGGCGCCACAGATACGCAGTATTTT
CASSVAGGATDTQYF
>15|TRBV4-3|once|TRBJ2-5|TRBD2
TGCGCCAGCAGCCAAGGAGCGGGAGGATGGGAGACCCAGTACTTC
CASSQGAGGWETQYF
>17|TRBV7-7|NA|TRBJ1-3|TRBD1
TGTGCTAGCAGTCCCTCGACAGGGCCTCTCTCTGGAAACACCATATATTTT
CASSPSTGPLSGNTIYF
>15|TRBV15|few|TRBJ1-4|NA
TGTGCCACCAGCAGGGATGGATCAACTAATGAAAAACTGTTTTTT
CATSRDGSTNEKLFF
>16|TRBV14|NA|TRBJ2-7|TRBD2
TGTGCCAGCAGCCAAGGGAGCGGGGGGCGCCGGAGGGAGCAGTACTTC
CASSQGSGGRRREQYF
>17|TRBV10-3|NA|TRBJ2-1|TRBD2
TGTGCCATCAGTGAGTCGAAATTAACTAGCGGGAGCAATGAGCAGTTCTTC
CAISESKLTSGSNEQFF
>14|TRBV5-1|NA|TRBJ2-2|NA
TGCGCCAGCAGAGGGGGGCTTAACACCGGGGAGCTGTTTTTT
CASRGGLNTGELFF
>16|TRBV2|NA|TRBJ1-1|TRBD1
TGTGCCAGCAGGAGGGACAGGGGGCCGGGTAACACTGAAGCTTTCTTT
CASRRDRGPGNTEAFF
>14|TRBV7-2|NA|TRBJ1-2|NA
TGTGCCAGCAGCTTAGCGTGGGGGGAAGGTGGCTACACCTTC
CASSLAWGEGGYTF
>13|TRBV2|NA|TRBJ2-3|NA
TGTGCCAGCAGCCTGTTGGCACAAGATACGCAGTATTTT
CASSLLAQDTQYF
>14|TRBV5-6|few|TRBJ2-3|TRBD2
TGTGCCAGCAGCCCCGGGGGGAGTAGAGATACGCAGTATTTT
CASSPGGSRDTQYF
>14|TRBV6-1|NA|TRBJ2-1|NA
TGTGCCAGCAGTGAACGACGCGACAACAATGAGCAGTTCTTC
CASSERRDNNEQFF
>20|TRBV19|NA|TRBJ2-4|TRBD2
TGTGCCAGTAGTCCACGAAGACTAGCGGGACGGGTGGGAGCCAAAAACATTCAGTACTTC
CASSPRRLAGRVGAKNIQYF
>15|TRBV7-9|NA|TRBJ2-5|NA
TGTGCCAGCAGCTGGGGGACAAGCGGACAAGAGACCCAGTACTTC
CASSWGTSGQETQYF
>12|TRBV12-3/TRBV12-4|NA|TRBJ2-7|NA
TGTGCCAGCCGAGACAGCTCCTACGAGCAGTACTTC
CASRDSSYEQYF
>14|TRBV15|once|TRBJ2-7|TRBD1
TGTGCCACCCTATACCGGGACAGGGGGTTCGAGCAGTACTTC
CATLYRDRGFEQYF
>15|TRBV6-6|NA|TRBJ2-5|NA
TGTGCCAGCAGTTACGATGGGGGGGCGCGCGTGACCCAGTACTTC
CASSYDGGARVTQYF
>16|TRBV6-2/TRBV6-3|NA|TRBJ1-5|TRBD1
TGTGCCAGCAGTAAACCGACAGGGGTGACCAATCAGCCCCAGCATTTT
CASSKPTGVTNQPQHF
>13|TRBV5-1|NA|TRBJ2-5|NA
TGCGCCAGCACAGCGAGGTCAGGGGAGACCCAGTACTTC
CASTARSGETQYF
>12|TRBV3-1/TRBV3-2|NA|TRBJ2-3|NA
TGTGCCAGCGGCGGGTCCACAGATACGCAGTATTTT
CASGGSTDTQYF
>14|TRBV6-6|NA|TRBJ2-3|NA
TGTGCCAGCAGTTACGGAAGACACACAGATACGCAGTATTTT
CASSYGRHTDTQYF
>15|TRBV5-6|NA|TRBJ1-1|NA
TGTGCCAGCAGCTTGGGGTACCCGACGAACACTGAAGCTTTCTTT
CASSLGYPTNTEAFF
>11|TRBV5-1|NA|TRBJ1-2|NA
TGCGCCAGCAGCTTGGGCGGCGGCTACACCTTC
CASSLGGGYTF
>11|TRBV5-1|once|TRBJ2-1|NA
TGCGCCAGCAGCGAGTACAATGAGCAGTTCTTC
CASSEYNEQFF
>15|TRBV2|few|TRBJ2-1|TRBD2
TGTGCCAGCATGGTAGCGGGAGATGGCGGCAATGAGCAGTTCTTC
CASMVAGDGGNEQFF
>12|TRBV6-1|NA|TRBJ1-6|TRBD1
TGTGCCAGCAGTGACAGGGGGCAAACCCTCCACTTT
CASSDRGQTLHF
>14|TRBV5-4|NA|TRBJ2-5|NA
TGTGCCAGCAGCGACAATCGAAAGGGGGAGACCCAGTACTTC
CASSDNRKGETQYF
>15|TRBV5-1|NA|TRBJ2-7|NA
TGCGCCAGCAGCCTCCCTTTGGGGGCCTCCAACGAGCAGTACTTC
CASSLPLGASNEQYF
>15|TRBV27|once|TRBJ1-4|TRBD1
TGTGCCAGCAGTTTCGGTCGGCAGGGGGATGAAAAACTGTTTTTT
CASSFGRQGDEKLFF
>14|TRBV7-6|few|TRBJ2-3|NA
TGTGCCAGCAGCTTATCGGGCCGCACAGATACGCAGTATTTT
CASSLSGRTDTQYF
>15|TRBV5-6|few|TRBJ1-1|NA
TGTGCCAGCAGCTGGAGGTTCTCGGGGAACACTGAAGCTTTCTTT
CASSWRFSGNTEAFF
>14|TRBV24-1|NA|TRBJ2-5|NA
TGTGCCACCAGTGATTTGGGGCTTAAAGAGACCCAGTACTTC
CATSDLGLKETQYF
>13|TRBV7-2|NA|TRBJ2-3|NA
TGTGCCAGCAGCTTAGTATTTTCGGATACGCAGTATTTT
CASSLVFSDTQYF
>14|TRBV4-3|NA|TRBJ1-2|TRBD1
TGCGCCAGCAGCCAAGCAAGTAGGGACAGTGGCTACACCTTC
CASSQASRDSGYTF
>15|TRBV6-2/TRBV6-3|NA|TRBJ2-1|TRBD2
TGTGCCAGCAGTTACTTAGCGGGGACCTACAATGAGCAGTTCTTC
CASSYLAGTYNEQFF
>15|TRBV4-3|NA|TRBJ1-1|NA
TGCGCCAGCAGCCAAGACTCAGGGCCAAGGACTGAAGCTTTCTTT
CASSQDSGPRTEAFF
>16|TRBV7-3|NA|TRBJ2-1|NA
TGTGCCAGCAGCCCCGTAGGTGGCGGGGGCCGCAATGAGCAGTTCTTC
CASSPVGGGGRNEQFF
>11|TRBV20-1|few|TRBJ2-1|NA
TGCAGTGCTAGTCGCTGGAATGAGCAGTTCTTC
CSASRWNEQFF